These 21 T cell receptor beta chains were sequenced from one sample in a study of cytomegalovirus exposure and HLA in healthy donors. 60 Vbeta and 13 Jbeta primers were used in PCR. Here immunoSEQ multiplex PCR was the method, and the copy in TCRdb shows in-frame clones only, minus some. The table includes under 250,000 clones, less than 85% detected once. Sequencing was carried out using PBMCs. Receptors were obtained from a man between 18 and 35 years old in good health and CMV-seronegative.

Here the CDR3 reads CASSSTRAKTYGYTF. CDR3 bases: TGTGCCAGCAGTTCGACGAGGGCGAAGACCTATGGCTACACCTTC. The J gene is TRBJ1-2, the V gene TRBV6-1; no clear D. The V gene lost 5 bases and the J gene lost 4 bases, with 17 bases spanning the gap. Per germline, CDR1 MNHNS and CDR2 SASEGT. The CDR3 runs 15 residues.

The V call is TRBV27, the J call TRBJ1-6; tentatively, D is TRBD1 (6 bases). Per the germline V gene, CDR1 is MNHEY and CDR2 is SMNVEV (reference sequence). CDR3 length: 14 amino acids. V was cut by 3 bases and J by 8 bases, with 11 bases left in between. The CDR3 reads CASSFQGGDSPLHF. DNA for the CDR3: TGTGCCAGCAGTTTTCAAGGGGGTGATTCACCCCTCCACTTT.

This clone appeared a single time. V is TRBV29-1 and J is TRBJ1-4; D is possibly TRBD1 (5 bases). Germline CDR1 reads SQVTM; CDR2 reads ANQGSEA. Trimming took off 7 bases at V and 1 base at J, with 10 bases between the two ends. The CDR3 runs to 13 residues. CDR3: CSAAQGTNEKLFF. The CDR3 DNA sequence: TGCAGCGCGGCGCAGGGAACTAATGAAAAACTGTTTTTT.

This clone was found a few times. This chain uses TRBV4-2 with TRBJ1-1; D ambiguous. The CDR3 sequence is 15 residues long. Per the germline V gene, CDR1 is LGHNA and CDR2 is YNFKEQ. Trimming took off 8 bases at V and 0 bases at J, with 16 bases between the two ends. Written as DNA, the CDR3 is TGTGCCAGCGACTATGACGGGCAGTTGAACACTGAAGCTTTCTTT. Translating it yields CASDYDGQLNTEAFF.

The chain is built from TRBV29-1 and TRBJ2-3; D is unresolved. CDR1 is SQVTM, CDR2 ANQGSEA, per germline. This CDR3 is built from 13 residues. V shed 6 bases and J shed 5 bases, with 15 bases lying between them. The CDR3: CSVAARGLDTQYF. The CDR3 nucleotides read TGCAGCGTAGCTGCTAGAGGCCTAGATACGCAGTATTTT.

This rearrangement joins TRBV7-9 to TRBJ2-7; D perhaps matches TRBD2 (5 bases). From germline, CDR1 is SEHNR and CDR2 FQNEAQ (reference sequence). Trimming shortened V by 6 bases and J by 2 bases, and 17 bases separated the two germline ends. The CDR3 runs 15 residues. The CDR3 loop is CASSFLGDGTYEQYF. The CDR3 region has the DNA TGTGCCAGCAGTTTTCTCGGTGACGGGACCTACGAGCAGTACTTC.

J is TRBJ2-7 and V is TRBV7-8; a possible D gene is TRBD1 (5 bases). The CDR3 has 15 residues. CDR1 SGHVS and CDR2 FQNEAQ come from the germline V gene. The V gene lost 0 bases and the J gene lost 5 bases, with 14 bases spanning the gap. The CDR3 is CASSLAPPGIHEQYF. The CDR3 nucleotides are TGTGCCAGCAGCTTAGCCCCCCCAGGGATCCACGAGCAGTACTTC. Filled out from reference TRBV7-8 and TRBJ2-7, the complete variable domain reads GAGVSQSPRYKVAKRGQDVALRCDPISGHVSLFWYQQALGQGPEFLTYFQNEAQLDKSGLPSDRFFAERPEGSVSTLKIQRTQQEDSAVYLCASSLAPPGIHEQYFGPGTRLTVT.

The CDR3 is CASSLATGGPLTDTQYF. CDR3 coding DNA: TGTGCCAGCAGCTTAGCGACGGGAGGGCCCCTCACAGATACGCAGTATTTT. This chain connects TRBV7-9 to TRBJ2-3, with 8 bases identical to TRBD2. The V segment lost 0 bases and the J segment 2 bases; nucleotides outside the gene matches: 7. This CDR3 is 17 amino acids long. Germline CDR1 is SEHNR and CDR2 is FQNEAQ (reference sequence).

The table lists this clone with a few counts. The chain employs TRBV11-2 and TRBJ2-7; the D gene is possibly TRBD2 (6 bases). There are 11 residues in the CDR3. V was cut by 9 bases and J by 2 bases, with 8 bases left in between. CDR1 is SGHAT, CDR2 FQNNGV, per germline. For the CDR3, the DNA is TGTGCCAGGGGACTCACCTACGAGCAGTACTTC. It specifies CARGLTYEQYF.

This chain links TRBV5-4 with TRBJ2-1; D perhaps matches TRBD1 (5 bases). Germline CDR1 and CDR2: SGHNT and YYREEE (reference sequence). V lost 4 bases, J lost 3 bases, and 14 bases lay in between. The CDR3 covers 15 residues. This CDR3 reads CASSARPQGYNEQFF. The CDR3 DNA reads TGTGCCAGCAGCGCCAGGCCTCAGGGCTACAATGAGCAGTTCTTC.

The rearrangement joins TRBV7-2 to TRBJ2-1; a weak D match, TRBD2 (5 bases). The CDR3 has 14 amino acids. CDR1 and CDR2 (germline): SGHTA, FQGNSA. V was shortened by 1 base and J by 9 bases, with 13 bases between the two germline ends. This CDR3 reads CASSLGSRVVEQFF. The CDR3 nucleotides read TGTGCCAGCAGCTTAGGGTCGAGGGTCGTTGAGCAGTTCTTC.

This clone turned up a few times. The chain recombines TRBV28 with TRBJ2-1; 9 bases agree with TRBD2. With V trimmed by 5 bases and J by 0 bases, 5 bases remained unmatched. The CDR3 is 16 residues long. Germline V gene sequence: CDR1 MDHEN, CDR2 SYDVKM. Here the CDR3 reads CASSSGRLSSYNEQFF. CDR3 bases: TGTGCCAGCAGTAGCGGGAGGCTAAGCTCCTACAATGAGCAGTTCTTC. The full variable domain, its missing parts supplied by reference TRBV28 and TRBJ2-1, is DVKVTQSSRYLVKRTGEKVFLECVQDMDHENMFWYRQDPGLGLRLIYFSYDVKMKEKGDIPEGYSVSREKKERFSLILESASTNQTSMYLCASSSGRLSSYNEQFFGPGTRLTVL.

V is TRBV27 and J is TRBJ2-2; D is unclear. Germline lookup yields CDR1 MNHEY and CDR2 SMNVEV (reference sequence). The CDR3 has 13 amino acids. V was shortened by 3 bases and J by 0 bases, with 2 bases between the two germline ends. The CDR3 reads CASSFTNTGELFF. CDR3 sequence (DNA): TGTGCCAGCAGTTTTACGAACACCGGGGAGCTGTTTTTT.

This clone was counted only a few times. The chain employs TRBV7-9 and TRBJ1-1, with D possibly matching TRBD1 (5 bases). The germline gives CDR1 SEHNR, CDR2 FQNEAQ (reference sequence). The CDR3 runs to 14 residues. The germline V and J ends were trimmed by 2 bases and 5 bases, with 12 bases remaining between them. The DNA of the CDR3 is TGTGCCAGCAGCTTAATTCAGGGTGGGACTGAAGCTTTCTTT. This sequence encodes CASSLIQGGTEAFF.

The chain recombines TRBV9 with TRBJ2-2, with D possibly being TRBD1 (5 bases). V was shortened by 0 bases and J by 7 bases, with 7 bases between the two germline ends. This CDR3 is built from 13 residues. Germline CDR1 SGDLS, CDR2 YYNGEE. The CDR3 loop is CASSVVDIGELFF. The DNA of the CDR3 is TGTGCCAGCAGCGTAGTGGACATCGGGGAGCTGTTTTTT.

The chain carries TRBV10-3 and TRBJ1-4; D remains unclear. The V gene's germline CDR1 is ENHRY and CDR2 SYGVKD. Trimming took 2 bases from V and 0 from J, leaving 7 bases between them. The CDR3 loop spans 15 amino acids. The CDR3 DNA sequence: TGTGCCATCAGTGAGGGCGGATCAACTAATGAAAAACTGTTTTTT. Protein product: CAISEGGSTNEKLFF.

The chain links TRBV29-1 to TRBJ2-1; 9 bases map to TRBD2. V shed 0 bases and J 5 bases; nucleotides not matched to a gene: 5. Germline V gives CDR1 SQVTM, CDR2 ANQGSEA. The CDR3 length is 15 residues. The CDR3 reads CSVEDLSSGNNEQFF. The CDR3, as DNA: TGCAGCGTTGAAGATCTTTCTAGCGGGAACAATGAGCAGTTCTTC.

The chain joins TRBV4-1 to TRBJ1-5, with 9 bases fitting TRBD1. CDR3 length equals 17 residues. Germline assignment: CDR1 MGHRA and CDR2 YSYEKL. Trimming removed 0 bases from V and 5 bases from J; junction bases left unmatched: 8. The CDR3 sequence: CASSQDFGDRAYQPQHF. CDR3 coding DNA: TGCGCCAGCAGCCAAGATTTTGGGGACAGGGCCTATCAGCCCCAGCATTTT.

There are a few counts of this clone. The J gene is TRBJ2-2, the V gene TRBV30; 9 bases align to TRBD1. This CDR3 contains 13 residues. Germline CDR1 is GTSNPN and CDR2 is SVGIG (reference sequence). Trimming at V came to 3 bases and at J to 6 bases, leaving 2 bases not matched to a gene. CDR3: CAWRDRGAGELFF. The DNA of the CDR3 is TGTGCCTGGAGGGACAGGGGTGCCGGGGAGCTGTTTTTT.

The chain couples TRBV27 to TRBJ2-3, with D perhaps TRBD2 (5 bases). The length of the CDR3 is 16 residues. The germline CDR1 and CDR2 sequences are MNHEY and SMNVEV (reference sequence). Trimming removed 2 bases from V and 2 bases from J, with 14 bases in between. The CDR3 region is CASSLEADPYTDTQYF. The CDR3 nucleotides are TGTGCCAGCAGTTTAGAAGCGGATCCCTACACAGATACGCAGTATTTT.

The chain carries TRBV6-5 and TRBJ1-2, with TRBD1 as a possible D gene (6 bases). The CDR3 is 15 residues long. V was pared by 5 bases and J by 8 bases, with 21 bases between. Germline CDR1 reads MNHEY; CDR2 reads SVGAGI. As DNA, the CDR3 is TGTGCCAGCAGTCCCGACGGGGGGGCCCTGTTGGGCTACACCTTC. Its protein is CASSPDGGALLGYTF.